This T cell receptor (beta chain) was observed in a study of T cells in Graves' hyperthyroidism and ophthalmopathy. This clonotype was observed at least ten times. V lost 1 base and J 8 bases, leaving 12 bases between the germline ends. Germline-derived CDR1 and CDR2 are SGHRS and YFSETQ. The CDR3 totals 13 residues. There were TCR beta CDR3 regions amplified from RNA transcripts. The HTBI primer set drove a first-round RT-PCR of the TCR CDR3. TCRdb itself ran the multiplex PCR reads through MiXCR, one entry per CDR3 protein. In the table there are 350,000 to 400,000 distinct CDR3 sequences, roughly 19% of which are singletons.

The TCR was taken from a woman aged 18-30 years with Graves' hyperthyroidism. The V call is TRBV5-1, the J call TRBJ1-1; D remains ambiguous. The sample was blood. CDR3 protein: CASSLWETKEAFF. The CDR3 bases are TGCGCCAGCAGCTTGTGGGAAACCAAAGAAGCTTTCTTT. The whole variable domain, filled in from reference TRBV5-1 and TRBJ1-1, reads KAGVTQTPRYLIKTRGQQVTLSCSPISGHRSVSWYQQTPGQGLQFLFEYFSETQRNKGNFPGRFSGRQFSNSRSEMNVSTLELGDSALYLCASSLWETKEAFFGQGTRLTVV.